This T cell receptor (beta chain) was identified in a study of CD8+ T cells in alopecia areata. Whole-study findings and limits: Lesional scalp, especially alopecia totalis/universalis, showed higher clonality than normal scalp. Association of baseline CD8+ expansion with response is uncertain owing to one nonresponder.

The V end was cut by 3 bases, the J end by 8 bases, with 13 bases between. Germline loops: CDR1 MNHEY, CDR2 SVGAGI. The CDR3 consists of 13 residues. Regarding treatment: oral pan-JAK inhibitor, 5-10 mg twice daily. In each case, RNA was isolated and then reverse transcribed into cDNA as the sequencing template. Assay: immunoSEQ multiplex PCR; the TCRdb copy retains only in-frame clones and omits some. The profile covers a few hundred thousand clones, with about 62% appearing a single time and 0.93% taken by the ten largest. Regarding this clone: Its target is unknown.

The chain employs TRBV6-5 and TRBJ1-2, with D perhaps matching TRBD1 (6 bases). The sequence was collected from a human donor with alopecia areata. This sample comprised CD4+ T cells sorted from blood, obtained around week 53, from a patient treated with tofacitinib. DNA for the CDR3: TGTGCCAGCAGTTATGACAGGATGAGAGGCTACACCTTC. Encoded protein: CASSYDRMRGYTF.